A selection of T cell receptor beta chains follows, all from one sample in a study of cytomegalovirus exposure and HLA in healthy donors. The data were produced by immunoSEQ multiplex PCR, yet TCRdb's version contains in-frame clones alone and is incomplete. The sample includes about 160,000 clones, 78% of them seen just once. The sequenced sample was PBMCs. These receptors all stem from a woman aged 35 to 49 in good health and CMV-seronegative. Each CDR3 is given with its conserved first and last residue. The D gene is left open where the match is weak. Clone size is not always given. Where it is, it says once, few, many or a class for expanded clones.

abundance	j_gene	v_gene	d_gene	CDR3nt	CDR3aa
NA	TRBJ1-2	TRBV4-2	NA	TGTGCCAGCAGCCAAGATTTGACTGCCTATGGCTACACCTTC	CASSQDLTAYGYTF
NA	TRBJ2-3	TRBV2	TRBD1	TGTGCCAGCAGCGAGGGGGCCGCAGATACGCAGTATTTT	CASSEGAADTQYF
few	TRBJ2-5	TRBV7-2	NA	TGTGCCAGCAGCTTAGATAGGGGAGAGACCCAGTACTTC	CASSLDRGETQYF
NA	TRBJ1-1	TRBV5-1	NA	TGCGCCAGCAGCTGGCGCCAGGGTAGCACTGAAGCTTTCTTT	CASSWRQGSTEAFF
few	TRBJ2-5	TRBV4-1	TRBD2	TGCGCCAGCAGCCAAGATCTCCCAGCGGGGGGACAAGAGACCCAGTACTTC	CASSQDLPAGGQETQYF
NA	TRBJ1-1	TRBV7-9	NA	TGTGCCAGCAGCTCCGGGTGGTCTGAAGCTTTCTTT	CASSSGWSEAFF
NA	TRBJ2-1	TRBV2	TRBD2	TGTGCCAGCAGCACCCTAGCGGGGGATGAGCAGTTCTTC	CASSTLAGDEQFF
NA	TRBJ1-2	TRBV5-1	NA	TGCGCCAGCAGCTTGGTATCTGGGGGCAACTATGGCTACACCTTC	CASSLVSGGNYGYTF
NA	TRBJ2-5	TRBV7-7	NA	TGTGCCAGCAGCCGTGACAGGAGAGAGACCCAGTACTTC	CASSRDRRETQYF
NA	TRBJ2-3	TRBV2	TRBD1	TGTGCCACCAGACTACAGGGGGCACAGGCAGATACGCAGTATTTT	CATRLQGAQADTQYF
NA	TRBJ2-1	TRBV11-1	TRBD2	TGTGCCAGCAGGGCCCTCGGGGGGATCTACAATGAGCAGTTCTTC	CASRALGGIYNEQFF
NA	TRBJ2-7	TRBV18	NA	TGTGCCAGCTCACCACGGAGTCTCTTAACTACCAGCGAGCAGTACTTC	CASSPRSLLTTSEQYF
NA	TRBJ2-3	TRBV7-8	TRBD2	TGTGCCAGCAGCTTAGTTGGGTTAGCGGGGGTTTATTTT	CASSLVGLAGVYF
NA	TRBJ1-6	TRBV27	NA	TGTGCCAGCACTCTACAGGGACCCTATAATTCACCCCTCCACTTT	CASTLQGPYNSPLHF
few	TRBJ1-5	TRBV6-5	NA	TGTGCCAGCAGGAGACAGCTAAATCAGCCCCAGCATTTT	CASRRQLNQPQHF
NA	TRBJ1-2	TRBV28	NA	TGTGCCAGCAGTTTGGGGGGGCCATATTTTACCTTC	CASSLGGPYFTF
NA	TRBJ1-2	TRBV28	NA	TGTGCCAGCAGTTTATCCGCAGGGTACGGCTACACCTTC	CASSLSAGYGYTF
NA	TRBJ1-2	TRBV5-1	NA	TGCGCCAGCAACCCAAGAATCCGGGGGGAAGCTAACTATGGCTACACCTTC	CASNPRIRGEANYGYTF
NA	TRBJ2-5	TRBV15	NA	TGTGCCACCAGCAGACCCCCTATCGGAGGGGAGACCCAGTACTTC	CATSRPPIGGETQYF
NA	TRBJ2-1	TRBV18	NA	TGTGCCAGCTCACCATTGGGGCATATGCAGTTCTTC	CASSPLGHMQFF
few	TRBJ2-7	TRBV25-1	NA	TGTGCCAGCAGTGGGGCTGGGCTGCGCGCCTACGAGCAGTACTTC	CASSGAGLRAYEQYF
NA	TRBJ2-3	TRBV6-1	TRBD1	TGTGCTGGGGTTACTACCGGGACAGGGGCAGATACGCAGTATTTT	CAGVTTGTGADTQYF
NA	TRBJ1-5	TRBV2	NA	TGTGCCAGCAGTGAAGTGGGGGGGATGGGGCCCCAGCATTTT	CASSEVGGMGPQHF
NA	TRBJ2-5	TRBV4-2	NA	TGTGCCAGCAGCCAAGATGGAAATCTAGCGGAGACCCAGTACTTC	CASSQDGNLAETQYF
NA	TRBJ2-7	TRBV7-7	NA	TGTGCCAGCAGCTTAGGCACAGGCTCCTACGAGCAGTACTTC	CASSLGTGSYEQYF
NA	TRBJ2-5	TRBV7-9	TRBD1	TGTGCCAGCAGACTGACAGGGGACCAAGAGACCCAGTACTTC	CASRLTGDQETQYF
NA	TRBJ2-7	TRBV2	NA	TGTGCCAGCAGTCGACAGTCCTACGAGCAGTACTTC	CASSRQSYEQYF
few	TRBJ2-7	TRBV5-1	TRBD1	TGCGCCAGCAGCTCGGGGACAGGGCTCTACGAGCAGTACTTC	CASSSGTGLYEQYF
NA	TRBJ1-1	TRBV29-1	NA	TGCAGCGGGGCAGGGAGGATGAACACTGAAGCTTTCTTT	CSGAGRMNTEAFF
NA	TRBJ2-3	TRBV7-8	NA	TGTGCCAGCAGCTTAAATGTTGTCGGGGGGCGGAGTACGCAGTATTTT	CASSLNVVGGRSTQYF
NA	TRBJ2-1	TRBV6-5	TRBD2	TGTGCCAGCAGCCCGGGGGGATCCTACAATGAGCAGTTCTTC	CASSPGGSYNEQFF
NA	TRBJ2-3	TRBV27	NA	TGTGCCAGCAGTTTACGACAGCCTGACACAGATACGCAGTATTTT	CASSLRQPDTDTQYF
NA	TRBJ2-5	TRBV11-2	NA	TGTGCCAGCAGTAAGACACAGACCCAGTACTTC	CASSKTQTQYF
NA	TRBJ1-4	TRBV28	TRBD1	TGTGCCAGCAGAACGGGGACAGGAAATGAAAAACTGTTTTTT	CASRTGTGNEKLFF
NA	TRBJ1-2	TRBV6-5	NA	TGTGCCAGCAGTGAAGTGAGGAGGAACTATGGCTACACCTTC	CASSEVRRNYGYTF
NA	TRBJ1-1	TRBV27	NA	TGTGCCAGCAGTTTATCCACACGAGGCAACACTGAAGCTTTCTTT	CASSLSTRGNTEAFF
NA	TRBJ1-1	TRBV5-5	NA	TGTGCCAGCAGCTTGGGTTATGAAGCTTTCTTT	CASSLGYEAFF
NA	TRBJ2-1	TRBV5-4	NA	TGTGCCAGCAGCTTGCCAGGGGCCTCCTACAATGAGCAGTTCTTC	CASSLPGASYNEQFF
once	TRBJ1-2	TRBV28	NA	TGTGCCAGCAGTTTACGGGGAATAAAAGGCTACACCTTC	CASSLRGIKGYTF
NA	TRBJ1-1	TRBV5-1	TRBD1	TGCGCCAGCAGCTTGGAAGGGAGGACAGGGAACACTGAAGCTTTCTTT	CASSLEGRTGNTEAFF
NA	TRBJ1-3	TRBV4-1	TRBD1	TGCGCCAGCGCGAACTCTCAGGGGGCACACACCATATATTTT	CASANSQGAHTIYF
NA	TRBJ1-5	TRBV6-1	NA	TGTGCCAGCAGTGAAGACCCAGGGAAGGATCAGCCCCAGCATTTT	CASSEDPGKDQPQHF
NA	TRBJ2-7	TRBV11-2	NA	TGTGCCAGCAGCGCTGCGAGGTACCACGAGCAGTACTTC	CASSAARYHEQYF
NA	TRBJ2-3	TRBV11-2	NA	TGTGCCAGCAGCTCTCGAGATACGCAGTATTTT	CASSSRDTQYF
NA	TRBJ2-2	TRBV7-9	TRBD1	TGTGCCAGCAGCTTACGGACAGGGGATAGAACCGGGGAGCTGTTTTTT	CASSLRTGDRTGELFF
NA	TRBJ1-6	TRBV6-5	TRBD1	TGTGCCAGCACCAACAGGGGAAGCAATTCACCCCTCCACTTT	CASTNRGSNSPLHF
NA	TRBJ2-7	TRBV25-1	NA	TGTGCCAGCAGTGACGCGGGGCCCTACTCCTACGAGCAGTACTTC	CASSDAGPYSYEQYF
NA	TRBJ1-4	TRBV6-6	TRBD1	TGTGCCAGCAGTTTCGGGACAGGTCCAGAAAAACTGTTTTTT	CASSFGTGPEKLFF